This T cell receptor beta chain was retrieved from a study of control samples from healthy donors and cancer patients. The assay was immunoSEQ multiplex PCR, and TCRdb's table has in-frame clones only and misses some. The table records about 120,000 clones, over 85% of them present only once. The CDR3 has 14 amino acids. Trimming stripped 4 bases from V and 5 bases from J, with 15 bases between. CDR1 and CDR2 from the germline V gene are SEHNR and FQNEAQ (reference sequence). Sequenced: blood. The source of this sequence is a man aged 25 to 40 in good health. V gene TRBV7-9 combines with J gene TRBJ2-7; the D call may be TRBD1 or TRBD2 (6 bases each). In DNA form, the CDR3 reads TGTGCCAGCAGCTCCAGGGGAGGTAGCGACGAGCAGTACTTC. Its translation is CASSSRGGSDEQYF.